This T cell receptor beta chain stems from a study of blood T cell repertoires in COVID-19. Study in general: Samples representing acute and convalescent COVID-19 were sourced from the United States, Italy and Spain.

Authors' data handling: Amplification from reference gene primers served as the basis for estimated nucleated cell counts. TCRdb's copy holds only in-frame clones and misses some; the assay was immunoSEQ multiplex PCR. V and J calls and clone size are those listed in that table; D and trimming were worked out from the DNA. The sample includes roughly 120,000 clones, 75% to 85% seen only once; the top ten take roughly an eighth. Germline V gene lookup returns CDR1 MNHEY and CDR2 SVGAGI. CDR3 length: 15 residues. V was pared by 0 bases and J by 10 bases, with 15 bases between. The sequenced sample consisted of peripheral blood. The chain couples TRBV6-5 to TRBJ1-4, with D possibly being TRBD1 (5 bases). The clonotype originates from a human donor in a cohort sampled during active COVID-19. The CDR3 DNA reads as TGTGCCAGCAGTTACTCGACCAGGGTAGGGGCAAAACTGTTTTTT. Translating gives CASSYSTRVGAKLFF.